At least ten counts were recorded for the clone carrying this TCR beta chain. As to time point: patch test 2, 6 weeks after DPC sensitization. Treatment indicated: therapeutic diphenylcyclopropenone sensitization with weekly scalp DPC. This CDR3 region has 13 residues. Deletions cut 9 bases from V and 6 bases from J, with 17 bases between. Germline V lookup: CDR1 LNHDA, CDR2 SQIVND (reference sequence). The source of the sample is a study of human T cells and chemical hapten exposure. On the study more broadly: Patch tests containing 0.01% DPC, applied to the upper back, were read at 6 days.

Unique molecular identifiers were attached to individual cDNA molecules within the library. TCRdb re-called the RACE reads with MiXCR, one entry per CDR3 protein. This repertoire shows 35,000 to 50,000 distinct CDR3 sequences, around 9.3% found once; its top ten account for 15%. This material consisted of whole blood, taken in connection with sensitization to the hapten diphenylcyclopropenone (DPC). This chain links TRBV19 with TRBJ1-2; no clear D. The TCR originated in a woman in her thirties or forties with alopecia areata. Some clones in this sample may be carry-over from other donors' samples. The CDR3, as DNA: TGTGCCAGGCTCTGGGGTCTTGAGGATGGCTACACCTTC. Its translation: CARLWGLEDGYTF.